The rows below give T cell receptor beta chains drawn from one sample of a study of cytomegalovirus exposure and HLA in healthy donors. The assay was immunoSEQ multiplex PCR, and TCRdb's table has in-frame clones only and misses some. This table holds about 100,000 clones, roughly 74% found once. Sequencing was performed on PBMCs. The source is a female donor in good health and CMV-seropositive. Each CDR3 is given with its conserved first and last residue. Each record gives: D gene, J gene, clone size, V gene, CDR3 DNA, CDR3 protein. A D gene is named only where the DNA matches it firmly. Clone size is shown for a subset of rows, as once, few, many or a class of expanded clone.

NA,TRBJ2-7,NA,TRBV7-9,TGTGCCAGCAGCTTAAATTTCGGAGGCGAGCAGTACTTC,CASSLNFGGEQYF
NA,TRBJ1-1,few,TRBV7-2,TGTGCCAGCAGCGCATCCGGCGGGGGCACTGAAGCTTTCTTT,CASSASGGGTEAFF
TRBD2,TRBJ2-7,NA,TRBV7-6,TGTGCCAGCAGCCCGAGGACTAGCGCCTACGAGCAGTACTTC,CASSPRTSAYEQYF
NA,TRBJ2-7,NA,TRBV2,TGTGCCACCCGGTTAACAGGGTCCTACGAGCAGTACTTC,CATRLTGSYEQYF
TRBD2,TRBJ2-5,NA,TRBV28,TGTGCCAGCAGTTTCGGGGGGTTCAGGGAGACCCAGTACTTC,CASSFGGFRETQYF
NA,TRBJ1-5,few,TRBV20-1,TGCAGTGCAGGGACTGATCAGCCCCAGCATTTT,CSAGTDQPQHF
TRBD1,TRBJ2-3,few,TRBV14,TGTGCCAGCAGAAGGACAGGGGGAGGAGATACGCAGTATTTT,CASRRTGGGDTQYF
TRBD2,TRBJ2-1,NA,TRBV13,TGTGCCAGCAGCTTAGGCGGCCGTGCGGGAGCGGAGAATGAGCAGTTCTTC,CASSLGGRAGAENEQFF
TRBD2,TRBJ2-1,few,TRBV5-6,TGTGCCAGCAGCCGACTAGCGGGGATCAATGAGCAGTTCTTC,CASSRLAGINEQFF
NA,TRBJ2-7,NA,TRBV7-2,TGTGCCAGCAGCCCCTTCTGGACAGCCGGCCGGCTGGGCGAGCAGTACTTC,CASSPFWTAGRLGEQYF
NA,TRBJ1-1,NA,TRBV28,TGTGCCAGCAATAACGGGAGGGGAGCTAACACTGAAGCTTTCTTT,CASNNGRGANTEAFF
TRBD1,TRBJ2-1,NA,TRBV29-1,TGCAGCGCTGCCTGGACAGGGAGCAATGAGCAGTTCTTC,CSAAWTGSNEQFF
NA,TRBJ2-7,NA,TRBV7-2,TGTGCCAGCAGCTCCCGGACAACCTCCTACGAGCAGTACTTC,CASSSRTTSYEQYF
TRBD2,TRBJ2-7,NA,TRBV11-2,TGTGCCAGCAGCTTGGGGACTAGCGAGGGCGAGCAGTACTTC,CASSLGTSEGEQYF
NA,TRBJ1-4,few,TRBV7-2,TGTGCCAGCAGCTTAGGCCCGAGGGCTAATGAAAAACTGTTTTTT,CASSLGPRANEKLFF
TRBD1,TRBJ1-5,NA,TRBV28,TGTGCCAGCAGTTCGGGACAGGGCAATCAGCCCCAGCATTTT,CASSSGQGNQPQHF
NA,TRBJ2-5,NA,TRBV4-2,TGTGCCAGCAGCCAAGAGGACATCTCGGTGGGAGGCGGCCAGTACTTC,CASSQEDISVGGGQYF
NA,TRBJ1-1,NA,TRBV30,TGTGCCTGGAGGGACAGATTGAACACTGAAGCTTTCTTT,CAWRDRLNTEAFF
TRBD2,TRBJ2-3,few,TRBV6-5,TGTGCCAGCAAGCGGGGGGGCCGCACAGATACGCAGTATTTT,CASKRGGRTDTQYF
NA,TRBJ2-1,NA,TRBV9,TGTGCCAGCAGCACCGGGTATGAGCAGTTCTTC,CASSTGYEQFF
NA,TRBJ2-1,NA,TRBV11-3,TGTGCCAGCAGCTTAGGGATAGCGTACAATGAGCAGTTCTTC,CASSLGIAYNEQFF
TRBD1,TRBJ1-2,few,TRBV28,TGTGCCAGCAGACGGACAGGGGGCCATGGCTACACCTTC,CASRRTGGHGYTF
TRBD2,TRBJ2-2,NA,TRBV4-3,TGCGCCAGCAGCCAAGGAGCTAGCGGCAACACCGGGGAGCTGTTTTTT,CASSQGASGNTGELFF
NA,TRBJ2-3,NA,TRBV6-5,TGTGCCAGCAGTTACTCAGGGGCTTACCTCACAGATACGCAGTATTTT,CASSYSGAYLTDTQYF
NA,TRBJ2-6,NA,TRBV5-6,TGTGCCAGCAGCTTTTTCAGCTCTGGGGCCAACGTCCTGACTTTC,CASSFFSSGANVLTF
NA,TRBJ2-7,NA,TRBV5-1,TGCGCCAGCAGCTTGAACACAGGTCTCTCCTACGAGCAGTACTTC,CASSLNTGLSYEQYF
NA,TRBJ1-2,NA,TRBV4-1,TGCGCCAGCAGCCGGGGGGAGGGGGTCGTCTATGGCTACACCTTC,CASSRGEGVVYGYTF
NA,TRBJ1-5,NA,TRBV21-1,TGTGCCAGCAGCAAAGGAGGGAGCCGTGGAAGGCCCCAGCATTTT,CASSKGGSRGRPQHF
NA,TRBJ1-1,NA,TRBV7-9,TGTGCCAGCAGCTTAGATACAGTGAACACTGAAGCTTTCTTT,CASSLDTVNTEAFF
TRBD1,TRBJ1-1,NA,TRBV5-1,TGCGCCAGCAGCTCCCAGGGGGGGAACACTGAAGCTTTCTTT,CASSSQGGNTEAFF
TRBD2,TRBJ2-5,NA,TRBV7-2,TGTGCCAGCAGTACTAGCGGAGCCTCGCAAGAGACCCAGTACTTC,CASSTSGASQETQYF
TRBD2,TRBJ2-1,NA,TRBV4-2,TGTGCCAGCAGCCAAGACGGAGCGGGAGGTCGTAATGAGCAGTTCTTC,CASSQDGAGGRNEQFF
NA,TRBJ2-1,NA,TRBV29-1,TGCAGCGTACTTATTAGCGGCTTCTACAATGAGCAGTTCTTC,CSVLISGFYNEQFF
NA,TRBJ1-5,NA,TRBV5-6,TGTGCCAGCAGCTTTGGGGGGTTCCTAGGGCAGCCCCAGCATTTT,CASSFGGFLGQPQHF
TRBD1,TRBJ1-4,NA,TRBV30,TGTGCCTGGAGTGTGATCGGGGGACAGGGTAATGAAAAACTGTTTTTT,CAWSVIGGQGNEKLFF
TRBD1,TRBJ1-3,NA,TRBV30,TGTGCCTGGATTCTCGACAGGGATGGAAACACCATATATTTT,CAWILDRDGNTIYF
TRBD2,TRBJ2-1,NA,TRBV5-1,TGCGCCAGCAGCTTGGCCTCTAGCGGCGATGAGCAGTTCTTC,CASSLASSGDEQFF